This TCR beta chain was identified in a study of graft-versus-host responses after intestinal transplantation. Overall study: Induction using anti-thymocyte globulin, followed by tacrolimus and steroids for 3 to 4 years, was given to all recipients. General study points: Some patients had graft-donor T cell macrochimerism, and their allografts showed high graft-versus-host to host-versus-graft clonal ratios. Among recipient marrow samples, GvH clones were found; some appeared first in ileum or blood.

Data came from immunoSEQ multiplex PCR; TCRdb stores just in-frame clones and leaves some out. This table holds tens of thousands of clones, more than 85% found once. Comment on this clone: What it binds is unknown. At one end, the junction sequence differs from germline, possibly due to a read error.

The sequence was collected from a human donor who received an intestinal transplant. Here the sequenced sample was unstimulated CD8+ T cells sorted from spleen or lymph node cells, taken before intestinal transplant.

CDR3 loop: CASSAPGTGVSETFF. Here the CDR3 DNA reads TGTGCCAGCAGTGCACCCGGGACAGGGGTCTCTGAAACTTTCTTT. This chain links TRBV27 with TRBJ1-1, with 10 bases that match TRBD1. The CDR3 length is 15 residues. CDR1 MNHEY and CDR2 SMNVEV come from the germline V gene (reference sequence).